This TCR beta chain comes out of a study of T cell repertoires in cytomegalovirus infection. Study-wide context: It was the public TCR beta signatures that indicated both CMV infection and matching HLA type. The study, taken as a whole, reports: HLA-C-restricted CMV clonotypes gave the most frequent clonotype in two of eight donors.

Germline V gene lookup returns CDR1 SGHNT and CDR2 YYREEE (reference sequence). V shed 4 bases, J shed 6 bases, and the junction held 8 bases outside the gene matches. This CDR3 is built from 16 residues. Each CDR3 protein gets one entry after TCRdb re-called the reads with MiXCR. The data show fewer than 900,000 distinct CDR3 sequences, around 29% seen once. For this clonotype: What it binds is unknown.

The TCR comes from a human donor in good health (CMV status not recorded). Some clones in this sample may be carry-over from other donors' samples. The source material was cultured CD8+ T cells from PBMCs, sampled from culture after CMV antigen stimulation. This rearrangement joins TRBV5-4 to TRBJ1-6; 9 bases map to TRBD1. This CDR3 reads CASSQEGTGLNSPLHF. Here the CDR3 DNA reads TGTGCCAGCAGCCAGGAAGGGACAGGGCTTAATTCACCCCTCCACTTT.